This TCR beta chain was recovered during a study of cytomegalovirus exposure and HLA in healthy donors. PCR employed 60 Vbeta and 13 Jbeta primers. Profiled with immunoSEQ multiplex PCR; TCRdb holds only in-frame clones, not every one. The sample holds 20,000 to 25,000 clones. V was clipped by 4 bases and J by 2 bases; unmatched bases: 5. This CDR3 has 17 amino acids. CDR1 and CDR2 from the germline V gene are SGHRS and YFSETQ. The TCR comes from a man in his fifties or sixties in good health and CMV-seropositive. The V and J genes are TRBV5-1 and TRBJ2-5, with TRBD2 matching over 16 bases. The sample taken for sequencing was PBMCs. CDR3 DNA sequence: TGCGCCAGCAGCAAAGGGACTAGCGGGAGGGGGCAAGAGACCCAGTACTTC. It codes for CASSKGTSGRGQETQYF. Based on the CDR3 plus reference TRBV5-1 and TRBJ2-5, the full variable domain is KAGVTQTPRYLIKTRGQQVTLSCSPISGHRSVSWYQQTPGQGLQFLFEYFSETQRNKGNFPGRFSGRQFSNSRSEMNVSTLELGDSALYLCASSKGTSGRGQETQYFGPGTRLLVL.